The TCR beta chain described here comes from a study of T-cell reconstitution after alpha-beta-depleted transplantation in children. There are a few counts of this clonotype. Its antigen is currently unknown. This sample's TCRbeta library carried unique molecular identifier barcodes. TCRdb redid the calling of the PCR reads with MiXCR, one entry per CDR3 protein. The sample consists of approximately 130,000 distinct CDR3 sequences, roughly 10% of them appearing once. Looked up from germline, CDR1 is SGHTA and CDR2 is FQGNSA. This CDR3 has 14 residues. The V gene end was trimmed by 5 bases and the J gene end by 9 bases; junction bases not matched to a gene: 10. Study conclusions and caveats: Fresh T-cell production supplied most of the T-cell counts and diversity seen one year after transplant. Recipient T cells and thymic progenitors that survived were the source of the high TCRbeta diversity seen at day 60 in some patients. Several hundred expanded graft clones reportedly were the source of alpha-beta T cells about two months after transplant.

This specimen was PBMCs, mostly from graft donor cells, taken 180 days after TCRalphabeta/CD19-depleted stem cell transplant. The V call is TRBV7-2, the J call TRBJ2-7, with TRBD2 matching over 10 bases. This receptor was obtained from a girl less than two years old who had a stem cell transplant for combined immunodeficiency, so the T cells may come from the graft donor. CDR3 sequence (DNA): TGTGCCAGCAGCCAGGTCCCTAGCGGGAGTGGGCAGTACTTC. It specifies CASSQVPSGSGQYF.